The present T cell receptor (beta chain) was sequenced within a study of shared clonotypes between healthy human individuals. Naive-designated CD8 cells lacked CD45RO, were positively enriched for CCR7, and omitted terminally differentiated effector memory CD45RA+ cells. The assay was immunoSEQ multiplex PCR, and TCRdb's table has in-frame clones only and misses some. In the table there are roughly 550,000 clones, over 95% of which are singletons. Losses at the gene ends were 5 bases for V and 2 bases for J; bases not matched to a gene: 6. The CDR3 runs 15 residues. Germline-derived CDR1 and CDR2 are SGHVS and FQNEAQ.

The clonotype originates from a woman aged 25 to 39 in good health. The genes are TRBV7-8 and TRBJ2-7; 10 bases match TRBD2. Material for sequencing was naive CD8+ T cells sorted from blood. CDR3 in DNA: TGTGCCAGCAGCGAGGGACTAGCGAAAACCTACGAGCAGTACTTC. It codes for CASSEGLAKTYEQYF.